This paragraph reports one T cell receptor (beta chain). As originally analysed: Cell counts per sample came from amplifying reference gene primers. This table comes from immunoSEQ multiplex PCR, and its TCRdb copy is limited to in-frame clones, with some not included. V and J calls and clone size are copied from that table; D and trimming were computed from the DNA. The sample has approximately 300,000 clones; 65% to 85% are singletons. V lost 7 bases, J lost 6 bases, and 15 bases lay in between. Per the germline V gene, CDR1 is ENHRY and CDR2 is SYGVKD. CDR3 length equals 13 residues. The data stem from a study of blood T cell repertoires in COVID-19. Study summary: From the United States, Italy and Spain came samples of acute and convalescent COVID-19. T cells, B-cell-depleted T cells, or PBMCs supplied cDNA or gDNA.

This chain connects TRBV10-3 to TRBJ1-2, with no clear D. This sequence was found in a woman aged 45-59 years with acute or convalescent COVID-19. The sample consisted of peripheral blood. CDR3 nucleotide sequence: TGTGCCATCAAAAAAGCGGGAGAAGATGGCTACACCTTC. Protein product: CAIKKAGEDGYTF.